This T cell receptor beta chain was found in a study of T cell repertoires in cytomegalovirus infection. Background on the study: Indications of both CMV infection and matching HLA type were provided by public TCR beta signatures.

In TCRdb, the reads were re-called with MiXCR into one record per CDR3 protein. The table records some 200,000 distinct CDR3 sequences, 8.5% to 10% of them present only once. Germline CDR1 and CDR2: DFQATT and SNEGSKA (reference sequence). This CDR3 is built from 14 residues. Trimming removed 6 bases from V and 0 bases from J, with 9 bases in between. Details on this clonotype: No antigen is known for it.

General study findings and limits: HLA-C-restricted TCR beta clonotypes specific for CMV led the ex vivo response. People with CMV and the relevant HLA were identified by cumulative public TCR beta family frequency.

V and J are TRBV20-1 and TRBJ2-6, with no clear D. The TCR was taken from a human donor in good health (CMV status not recorded). Some clones in this sample may be carry-over from other donors' samples. Sequencing was carried out using PBMCs. CDR3 sequence: CSAVSSSGANVLTF. CDR3 coding DNA: TGCAGTGCGGTGAGCAGCTCTGGGGCCAACGTCCTGACTTTC.